This TCR beta chain is from a study of cytomegalovirus exposure and HLA in healthy donors (dated by TCRdb to 2015 to 2018). With regard to the full study: In an earlier analysis of 587 of the donors, approximately 300 Gb of sequence data and 90 million to 120 million unique TCR beta sequences from 150 million to 200 million T cells were reported. Approximately 300 gigabases of sequencing data and some 85 million unique TCR sequences were included in an early release covering about 620 HLA-typed donors. Among the roughly 430 genotyped donors, approximately 76% belonged to the genetic ancestry cluster associated with self-reported Caucasian donors. The study was designed to test whether signatures of past pathogen exposure could be identified by cataloging public T cell receptors. Using immunosequencing, the study profiled T cell repertoires from roughly 650 subjects and related those repertoires to cytomegalovirus serostatus. In addition to the first cohort of 650 to 800 subjects, a separate validation cohort of 130 or so different subjects was used. The study combined high-throughput TCR immunosequencing, statistical association of individual TCRs with disease status, and machine learning to predict cytomegalovirus infection status. To study patterns of TCR occurrence, a later analysis re-analyzed previously published TCR beta repertoires from several hundred donors and added high-resolution HLA genotyping. Rather than using new phenotypic data, the later analysis identified candidate immune exposures from TCR beta sequences and from how often those sequences occurred across donors. An earlier analysis of 450 to 750 of the donors used high-throughput TCR beta sequencing to judge whether each TCR beta V gene segment behaved as functional or pseudogenic. Donor age, sex, ethnicity and CMV serostatus were compiled together with the repertoire data. Genome-wide SNP genotypes for about three fifths of the roughly 670 donors were used in a later genetic analysis, which treated that subset as a discovery cohort. All discovery cohort repertoires had been generated on a single sequencing platform. Both class I and class II loci were covered by HLA typing, at four-digit resolution. Typing coverage varied by locus: about 629-640 donors for A, B, C, DRB1 and DQB1; approximately 560 for DQA1; 600 to 610 for DPA1; around 450 for DPB1. Because of strong linkage in the cohort, a handful of DR-DQ haplotypes were treated as single units for association and clustering. On average, roughly 240,000 unique TCR beta nucleotide sequences were sequenced per donor among some 430 genotyped donors of the cohort, with roughly 18% of those sequences being non-productive.

Cut back by 4 bases and 10 bases, the V and J ends lie 20 bases apart. As encoded in the germline V gene, CDR1 is MGHRA while CDR2 is YSYEKL. The CDR3 has 15 amino acids, counting the end cysteine and phenylalanine. Just the 45-base CDR3 DNA is kept, in frame starting at base 1. In total, approximately 610 healthy bone marrow donors made up the cohort. At the time of sampling, all cohort members were nominally healthy, though unrecorded immune exposures were likely present. The donor was CMV seropositive and was included in the group of about 290 seropositive cohort members. Every donor gave a peripheral blood sample, and the peripheral blood mononuclear cells from that sample were used for TCR beta sequencing. Genomic DNA was extracted from the blood cell samples with the Qiagen DNeasy Blood Extraction Kit. The receptor library was made with the immunoSEQ multiplex PCR assay. A mixture of 60 forward primers for TCR Vbeta segments and 13 reverse primers for TCR Jbeta segments was used in the multiplex PCR. The CDR3 region of rearranged TCR beta genes was amplified from genomic DNA by a multiplex PCR assay. The Illumina HiSeq System was used to sequence the amplified TCR beta libraries as 87-base-pair reads. In the source study's methods: A later analysis counted some 74 million unique TCR beta chains across the 640 or so repertoires, and 10 million to 11 million of these chains were shared by at least two donors. Raw reads were error-corrected and collapsed into unique sequences with a nearest-neighbor algorithm that merged closely related sequences to remove PCR and sequencing errors. To assign V, D and J gene segments, CDR3 sequences were aligned to IMGT reference sequences. For a sequence to be retained, a match of at least six nucleotides was required to both a V gene segment and a J gene segment. Rearrangements were classified as productive when the CDR3 lacked stop codons and remained in frame with V and J, and all other rearrangements were classified as non-productive. CDR3 was defined according to IMGT convention as the region running from the second conserved V-encoded cysteine to the conserved J-encoded phenylalanine. In an earlier analysis of just under 600 of the donors, sequences lacking an unambiguous match to a single V gene segment were excluded. In an earlier analysis of approximately 590 of the donors, V segments were called functional above 56.7% productive rearrangements and were called segregating when the between-donor standard deviation exceeded 5%. To diagnose cytomegalovirus status from the catalog of TCR beta chain sequences, a statistical classification framework was built. V and J gene assignment, in a later analysis, came from comparing TCR nucleotide sequences with IMGT/GENE-DB human TR gene sequences. The TCRdist pipeline was used in a later analysis to assign CDR3 sequences and most-parsimonious VDJ recombination scenarios. In a later analysis, each TCR beta chain was defined by its CDR3 amino acid sequence together with its V-gene family, and reads lacking a unique V-gene family were excluded. As a way to deal with suspected cross-contamination and a sequencing artifact, a later analysis dropped 592 nucleotide sequences that were highly shared and had low generation probability. For each public chain, a later analysis derived a clonal expansion index from normalized ranks of inferred template counts within each repertoire. In a later analysis, generation probabilities were computed with a VDJ recombination model fitted to out-of-frame rearrangements, and the resulting probabilities were checked against IGoR. Hypergeometric tests were used in a later analysis to score TCR-TCR, TCR-HLA and TCR-CMV co-occurrence, with a repertoire-size bias correction applied to the TCR pairs. False discovery rates were estimated in a later analysis by permuting HLA or CMV assignments 20 times. In a later analysis, co-occurring TCRs were grouped using DBSCAN, with TCRdist sequence similarity added in when clustering inside HLA-allele-positive subsets. Repertoires with fewer than 30,000 or more than 120,000 public chains, plus five repertoires with anomalous nucleotide sharing, were excluded from co-occurrence clustering. TCRdb took this table from immuneACCESS and kept in-frame rearrangements with V and J called. Such tables lack part of the clones; where checked against another copy, unresolved V genes explain under half of the gap, and the rest is unexplained. The D gene and trimming were derived from the DNA, and the V and J assignments and clone size from that table. This sample is represented by around 130,000 clones; 70% to 90% of them were singletons. Of the sample, 5.5% to 7% is held by the ten largest clones.

To note about this clone: It has no known antigen specificity. No qualities accompany the bases; no much larger clone lies one base away.

What the research found in general, with its limitations: An earlier analysis of approximately 600 of the donors showed that most TCR beta V segments appeared in productive rearrangements either about 87% or about 30% of the time, which broadly matched IMGT annotations. The study gave a list of under 200 TCR beta chains associated with cytomegalovirus. In both the original and validation cohorts, the classifier was reported to diagnose cytomegalovirus status with high specificity and sensitivity. The presence/absence analyses assumed that sequencing depth was roughly uniform across donors, and that assumption may not be true. Linkage disequilibrium might explain the correlated functional status among segregating V segments, but an unknown experimental factor could not be ruled out. For the cohort, immune exposure information was limited to CMV serostatus. A group of highly shared sequence variants was considered likely to be a technical artifact of the sequencing pipeline. In a later analysis, TCR association rates were found to vary across HLA loci, with the most associated TCRs seen for DRB1 alleles and the fewest for HLA-C alleles. At a false discovery rate of 0.05, a later analysis linked roughly 17,000 TCR beta sequences to specific HLA alleles. A later analysis found that HLA-associated TCR beta chains were more clonally expanded and had lower generation probabilities than equally common non-associated chains. A further reported finding was that TCR beta sequences accurately predicted the HLA-A and HLA-B alleles for most subjects in the first cohort. The cohort was sequenced for TCR beta chains only, and without alpha or paired-chain data the features that could be detected were limited. Across donors, most TCR sequences were observed very rarely, whereas some public TCRs were present in many individuals. Because some donors lacked HLA typing at each locus, the association tests relied only on the typed subset. Approximately 18 rarely observed V segments, including chromosome 9 orphons, were excluded from the earlier analysis of just under 600 of the donors because counts were too low. Compared with the roughly 700-donor mean, donors in an Asian-associated ancestry cluster had fewer N-insertions in productive TCRs, according to a later genetic analysis. Some IMGT-functional V segments, including TRBV6-2 and TRBV6-3, could not be told apart with the 87-base-pair reads, so those segments were excluded. According to a later analysis, most CMV-associated TCR beta chains appeared to be HLA-restricted, and the HLA associations seemed to be driven largely by CMV exposure. According to the authors, the approach could potentially be generalized to other disease states and immunological phenotypes. In vitro tests confirmed that three of the cytomegalovirus-associated TCR beta chains recognize cytomegalovirus antigens. Strong co-occurrence of HLA alleles, especially DR and DQ, made assigning TCR associations to individual alleles difficult. A later genetic analysis associated a missense DCLRE1C variant with V-gene and J-gene trimming of TCR beta chains, and an independent cohort replicated the association. According to a later analysis, parvovirus B19, influenza, CMV and Epstein-Barr virus appeared linked to several top co-occurrence clusters.

This chain joins TRBV4-1 to TRBJ2-1; TRBD2 is perhaps the D gene, given 5 matching bases. Sequenced input: PBMCs. This clonotype originated in a woman between 40 and 50 years old in good health and CMV-seropositive. The nucleotide sequence is given as TGCGCCAGCAGCCCAATTCCCGGAAGCGGTTCCGAGCAGTTCTTC. Its coded protein is CASSPIPGSGSEQFF.